A single sample gave rise to the 17 T cell receptor beta chains below, sequenced in a study of T cell responses to AZD1222 COVID-19 vaccine. Assay: immunoSEQ multiplex PCR; the TCRdb copy retains only in-frame clones and omits some. The table lists 65,000 to 80,000 clones, about 88% of them singletons. Sequenced material: peripheral blood, taken 28 days after the second dose of the MenACWY control vaccine. All receptors derive from an adult who received the MenACWY meningococcal vaccine as a control.

The chain links TRBV19 to TRBJ1-1, with TRBD1 identical over 8 bases. This CDR3 contains 14 residues. Germline CDR1 LNHDA, CDR2 SQIVND (reference sequence). J gave up 2 bases and V 9 bases, and 8 bases lay outside the gene matches. The CDR3 bases are TGTGCCAGCAAGGGACAGGCGACAAACACTGAAGCTTTCTTT. Translation: CASKGQATNTEAFF.

This rearrangement joins TRBV29-1 to TRBJ1-5, with D possibly matching TRBD1 (5 bases). V gave up 4 bases and J gave up 6 bases, with 13 bases separating them. CDR1 is SQVTM, CDR2 ANQGSEA, per germline. The CDR3 spans 13 residues. CDR3 residues: CSVADSLGQPQHF. The CDR3 DNA follows: TGCAGCGTTGCAGACAGTTTGGGTCAGCCCCAGCATTTT.

The gene calls are TRBV7-9 and TRBJ1-2; 9 positions match TRBD1. CDR1 SEHNR and CDR2 FQNEAQ come from the germline V gene (reference sequence). Trimming at V came to 5 bases and at J to 2 bases, leaving 0 bases not matched to a gene. CDR3 length: 13 amino acids. In nucleotides, the CDR3 is TGTGCCAGCAGCGGACAGGGGAACTATGGCTACACCTTC. Translating it yields CASSGQGNYGYTF.

The V call is TRBV12-3 or TRBV12-4, the J call TRBJ2-2, with unresolved D. This CDR3 contains 13 residues. The V end lost 1 base, the J end lost 6 bases, and 6 bases lay between the germline ends. The chain's CDR3 is CASSLVPPGELFF. CDR3 coding DNA: TGTGCCAGCAGTTTAGTCCCTCCCGGGGAGCTGTTTTTT.

The chain uses TRBV3-1 (or the pseudogene TRBV3-2) and TRBJ2-5; D is ambiguous. CDR3 length: 14 residues. V shed 1 base and J shed 0 bases, with 6 bases lying between them. Germline CDR1 LGHDT, CDR2 YNNKEL (reference sequence). CDR3 loop: CASSQVGNQETQYF. In nucleotides, the CDR3 is TGTGCCAGCAGCCAAGTGGGCAACCAAGAGACCCAGTACTTC.

This clone was picked up one time. The chain has TRBV27 and TRBJ1-2; D remains unclear. The CDR3 has 14 residues. Germline V gene data show CDR1 as MNHEY and CDR2 as SMNVEV (reference sequence). Trimming shortened V by 2 bases and J by 3 bases, and 10 bases separated the two germline ends. The CDR3 reads CASSLGPEDYGYTF. CDR3 bases: TGTGCCAGCAGTTTAGGACCAGAGGACTATGGCTACACCTTC.

The genes are TRBV10-2 and TRBJ1-2, with TRBD1 as a possible D gene (6 bases). The ends were cut back, 5 bases at V and 8 bases at J, with 15 bases in the middle. There are 13 residues in the CDR3. Germline V gives CDR1 WSHSY, CDR2 SAAADI. CDR3 coding DNA: TGCGCCAGCAGTCCCACGGGGGGCGAGGGCTACACCTTC. Its translation is CASSPTGGEGYTF.

This sequence joins TRBV28 and TRBJ1-2; TRBD1 matches at 11 bases. Germline-derived CDR1 and CDR2 are MDHEN and SYDVKM. V lost 5 bases and J lost 4; bases outside the gene matches: 3. This CDR3 comprises 14 residues. CDR3 protein: CASSPGQGGYGYTF. CDR3 DNA sequence: TGTGCCAGCAGTCCGGGACAGGGGGGCTATGGCTACACCTTC.

The chain joins TRBV2 to TRBJ2-5, with D possibly TRBD1 on 6 matching bases. Germline lookup yields CDR1 SNHLY and CDR2 FYNNEI. This CDR3 is built from 15 residues. The V gene lost 7 bases and the J gene lost 1 base, with 16 bases spanning the gap. CDR3 sequence reads: CASTSEGVSQETQYF. For the CDR3, the DNA is TGTGCCAGCACCTCCGAGGGGGTCTCCCAAGAGACCCAGTACTTC.

The genes are TRBV3-1 (or the pseudogene TRBV3-2) and TRBJ2-7; D uncertain. V was shortened by 4 bases and J by 9 bases, with 22 bases between the two germline ends. The germline gives CDR1 LGHDT, CDR2 YNNKEL (reference sequence). The CDR3 length is 15 residues. The CDR3 here is CASSLGSGIHATQYF. CDR3 in DNA: TGTGCCAGCAGCCTGGGCTCGGGTATCCATGCTACGCAGTACTTC.

This clone was recorded once. The rearrangement links TRBV27 to TRBJ2-1; tentative D call: TRBD1 (5 bases). CDR1 and CDR2 from the germline V gene are MNHEY and SMNVEV (reference sequence). The CDR3 has 17 residues. V was trimmed by 3 bases and J by 1 base, leaving 16 bases between them. In DNA form, the CDR3 reads TGTGCCAGCAGTTTCTCCCAGGGATTAGGGTCCTACAATGAGCAGTTCTTC. Encoded protein: CASSFSQGLGSYNEQFF.

This chain uses TRBV6-2 or TRBV6-3 with TRBJ2-7, with D possibly matching TRBD2 (6 bases). The CDR3 runs 21 residues. With 0 bases removed from V and 3 bases from J, the gap between germline ends came to 30 bases. In germline, CDR1 is MNHEY, CDR2 SVGEGT. CDR3 sequence reads: CASSYSLAAQNSPGTGYEQYF. Written as DNA, the CDR3 is TGTGCCAGCAGTTACTCGTTGGCCGCCCAGAATAGCCCGGGGACTGGCTACGAGCAGTACTTC.

Comments on this clone: The germline gene is not matched at one end of the junction; a read error may be the cause. The chain employs TRBV7-2 and TRBJ1-5, with D possibly TRBD1 on 5 matching bases. CDR1 is SGHTA, CDR2 FQGNSA, per germline. CDR3 length equals 15 residues. The CDR3 is CASSLGLGQPRPWNF. The CDR3 bases are TGTGCCAGCAGCTTAGGTTTGGGGCAGCCTCGTCCCTGGAATTTT.

In its sample, this clone was seen a few times. V usage is TRBV9 and J usage is TRBJ2-7; no reliable D call. The V and J ends lost 0 bases and 4 bases respectively, with 14 bases between them. CDR1 is SGDLS, CDR2 YYNGEE, per germline. The CDR3 is 15 residues long. The chain's CDR3 is CASSVAPLPAYEQYF. CDR3 in DNA: TGTGCCAGCAGCGTAGCTCCTCTCCCCGCTTACGAGCAGTACTTC. Full variable domain (outside the CDR3, taken from reference TRBV9 and TRBJ2-7): DSGVTQTPKHLITATGQRVTLRCSPRSGDLSVYWYQQSLDQGLQFLIQYYNGEERAKGNILERFSAQQFPDLHSELNLSSLELGDSALYFCASSVAPLPAYEQYFGPGTRLTVT.

The rearrangement uses TRBV20-1 and TRBJ1-1; 7 bases align to TRBD1. CDR3 length: 11 amino acids. The germline V gene has CDR1 DFQATT and CDR2 SNEGSKA (reference sequence). J gave up 6 bases and V 5 bases, and 3 bases lay outside the gene matches. CDR3 sequence (DNA): TGCAGTGCTCGACAGGGCCCTGAAGCTTTCTTT. This codes for CSARQGPEAFF.

This sequence joins TRBV7-2 and TRBJ1-5; TRBD1 matches 9 bases. The germline V gene has CDR1 SGHTA and CDR2 FQGNSA. The CDR3 sequence is 16 residues long. V lost 5 bases, J lost 4 bases, and 9 bases stayed unmatched. CDR3 nucleotides: TGTGCCAGCAGCCCGCTACTCGGGACAGGGAATCAGCCCCAGCATTTT. As protein: CASSPLLGTGNQPQHF. Based on the CDR3 plus reference TRBV7-2 and TRBJ1-5, the full variable domain is GAGVSQSPSNKVTEKGKDVELRCDPISGHTALYWYRQSLGQGLEFLIYFQGNSAPDKSGLPSDRFSAERTGGSVSTLTIQRTQQEDSAVYLCASSPLLGTGNQPQHFGDGTRLSIL.

The V gene is TRBV27, the J gene TRBJ2-3; D unresolved. Germline CDR1 and CDR2: MNHEY and SMNVEV (reference sequence). V was pared by 4 bases and J by 0 bases, with 11 bases between. This CDR3 is built from 15 residues. CDR3: CASSSPLDSTDTQYF. In DNA, the CDR3 is TGTGCCAGCAGTTCCCCACTGGACAGCACAGATACGCAGTATTTT.